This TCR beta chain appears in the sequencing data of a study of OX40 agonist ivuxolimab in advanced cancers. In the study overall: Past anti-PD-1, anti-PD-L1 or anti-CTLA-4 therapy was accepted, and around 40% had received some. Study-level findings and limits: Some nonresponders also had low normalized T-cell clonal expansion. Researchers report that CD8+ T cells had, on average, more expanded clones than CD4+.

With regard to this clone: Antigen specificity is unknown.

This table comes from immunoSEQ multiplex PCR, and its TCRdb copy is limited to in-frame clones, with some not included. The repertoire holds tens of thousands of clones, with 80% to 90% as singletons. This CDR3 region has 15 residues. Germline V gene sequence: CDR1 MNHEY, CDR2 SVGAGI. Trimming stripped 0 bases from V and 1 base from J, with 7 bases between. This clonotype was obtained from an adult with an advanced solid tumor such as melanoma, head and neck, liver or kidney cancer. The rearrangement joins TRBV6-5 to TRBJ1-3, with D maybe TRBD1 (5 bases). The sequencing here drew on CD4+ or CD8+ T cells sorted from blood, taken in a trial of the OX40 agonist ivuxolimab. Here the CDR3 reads CASSYSGGSGNTIYF. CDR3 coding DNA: TGTGCCAGCAGTTACTCGGGGGGTTCTGGAAACACCATATATTTT.